What follows are 23 T cell receptor beta chains derived from one specimen sequenced in a study of graft-versus-host responses after intestinal transplantation. These TCRs' antigens remain unknown. The method was immunoSEQ multiplex PCR; TCRdb's version includes in-frame clones alone and lacks a portion of them. The sample carries just over 70,000 clones, roughly 84% recorded once. Sequencing used unstimulated CD4+ T cells sorted from spleen or lymph node cells, obtained before transplant. These receptors were taken from a human donor who was the organ donor for an intestinal transplant.

The chain recombines TRBV30 with TRBJ1-1; weak D call: TRBD1 (5 bases). Germline values: CDR1 GTSNPN, CDR2 SVGIG (reference sequence). The ends were cut back, 0 bases at V and 1 base at J, with 6 bases in the middle. The CDR3 extends over 13 amino acids. The CDR3 sequence is CAWSVQENTEAFF. In DNA, the CDR3 is TGTGCCTGGAGTGTACAGGAGAACACTGAAGCTTTCTTT.

The rearrangement uses TRBV28 and TRBJ2-1; D possibly corresponds to TRBD1 (6 bases). The germline V gene has CDR1 MDHEN and CDR2 SYDVKM. This CDR3 has 16 amino acids. Trimming took 5 bases from V and 3 from J, leaving 17 bases between them. In DNA, the CDR3 is TGTGCCAGCAGTATCCCTTCAGGGGCCTTCTACAATGAGCAGTTCTTC. Translated: CASSIPSGAFYNEQFF.

V and J are TRBV6-5 and TRBJ2-1; unclear D gene. Trimming pared 5 bases from V and 0 bases from J, leaving 11 bases between. There are 15 residues in the CDR3. CDR1 MNHEY and CDR2 SVGAGI come from the germline V gene. This CDR3 is CASSLRWSSYNEQFF. The CDR3 nucleotides are TGTGCCAGCAGTCTCAGATGGAGCTCCTACAATGAGCAGTTCTTC.

This clone was detected only a few times. The chain joins TRBV6-1 to TRBJ1-2, with 7 positions matching TRBD1. Germline V CDR1 and CDR2: MNHNS, SASEGT. The CDR3 loop spans 14 amino acids. V gave up 4 bases and J gave up 0 bases; unmatched junction bases: 2. The CDR3 DNA reads as TGTGCCAGCAGTGTAACAGGGGCTAACTATGGCTACACCTTC. Translated, it gives CASSVTGANYGYTF.

The V call is TRBV28, the J call TRBJ2-5; the D is unclear. The CDR3 runs 13 residues. Trimming removed 5 bases from V and 0 bases from J, with 7 bases in between. The V gene's germline CDR1 is MDHEN and CDR2 SYDVKM. DNA for the CDR3: TGTGCCAGCAGTGGGCTGAACCAAGAGACCCAGTACTTC. Translated: CASSGLNQETQYF. Filled out from reference TRBV28 and TRBJ2-5, the complete variable domain reads DVKVTQSSRYLVKRTGEKVFLECVQDMDHENMFWYRQDPGLGLRLIYFSYDVKMKEKGDIPEGYSVSREKKERFSLILESASTNQTSMYLCASSGLNQETQYFGPGTRLLVL.

This clone came up once. J is TRBJ2-7 and V is TRBV5-1; the match to TRBD1 covers 8 bases. There are 15 residues in the CDR3. J gave up 7 bases and V 4 bases, and 13 bases lay outside the gene matches. Germline loops: CDR1 SGHRS, CDR2 YFSETQ. The CDR3 DNA sequence: TGCGCCAGCAGCAAACCTCCTCCAGGGGGCTCGGAGCAGTACGTC. It specifies CASSKPPPGGSEQYV.

The chain links TRBV6-5 to TRBJ1-3; D ambiguous. Germline assignment: CDR1 MNHEY and CDR2 SVGAGI. The CDR3 spans 16 residues. The V end was cut by 1 base, the J end by 1 base, with 11 bases between. The CDR3 DNA sequence: TGTGCCAGCAGTTACTATTCCGGGAGATCTGGAAACACCATATATTTT. Its protein product is CASSYYSGRSGNTIYF.

The gene calls are TRBV5-1 and TRBJ2-2; TRBD1 might be the D (5 bases). This CDR3 is built from 16 residues. Germline V CDR1 and CDR2: SGHRS, YFSETQ. The V and J ends lost 4 bases and 9 bases respectively, with 22 bases between them. CDR3 sequence: CASSLVTGSQGRELFF. CDR3 DNA: TGCGCCAGCAGCCTGGTAACAGGTTCTCAAGGGAGGGAGCTGTTTTTT.

This chain joins TRBV29-1 and TRBJ2-6; TRBD1 aligns across 11 bases. The V gene end was trimmed by 6 bases and the J gene end by 4 bases; junction bases not matched to a gene: 5. The CDR3 has 15 residues. From germline, CDR1 is SQVTM and CDR2 ANQGSEA. Here the CDR3 reads CSVGQGALGANVLTF. The DNA for the CDR3 is TGCAGCGTCGGACAGGGGGCGTTAGGGGCCAACGTCCTGACTTTC.

The CDR3 here is CASSSLAGGTDTQYF. CDR3 nucleotide sequence: TGTGCCAGCAGCTCACTAGCGGGAGGCACAGATACGCAGTATTTT. The chain couples TRBV7-2 to TRBJ2-3; TRBD2 agrees at 11 bases. This CDR3 spans 15 amino acids. CDR1 is SGHTA and CDR2 is FQGNSA in the germline V gene. Trimming removed 4 bases from V and 1 base from J; junction bases left unmatched: 1. Full variable domain (remainder filled in from reference TRBV7-2 and TRBJ2-3): GAGVSQSPSNKVTEKGKDVELRCDPISGHTALYWYRQSLGQGLEFLIYFQGNSAPDKSGLPSDRFSAERTGGSVSTLTIQRTQQEDSAVYLCASSSLAGGTDTQYFGPGTRLTVL.

This clone was recorded only once. The chain links TRBV6-1 to TRBJ1-2; D is uncertain. The germline V and J ends were trimmed by 3 bases and 4 bases, with 9 bases remaining between them. This CDR3 comprises 13 residues. Germline CDR1 is MNHNS and CDR2 is SASEGT. CDR3 loop: CASSEGGPYGYTF. The CDR3 nucleotides read TGTGCCAGCAGTGAGGGAGGCCCCTATGGCTACACCTTC.

CDR3 sequence: CASSGTGSNYGYTF. CDR3 DNA: TGTGCCAGCAGCGGGACAGGGTCTAACTATGGCTACACCTTC. V is TRBV7-6 and J is TRBJ1-2, with 9 bases that match TRBD1. This CDR3 has 14 residues. Losses at the gene ends were 5 bases for V and 0 bases for J; bases not matched to a gene: 1. Germline V gene lookup returns CDR1 SGHVS and CDR2 FNYEAQ.

The genes are TRBV5-4 and TRBJ2-5; D is ambiguous. The germline CDR1 and CDR2 sequences are SGHNT and YYREEE (reference sequence). V was shortened by 4 bases and J by 2 bases, with 9 bases between the two germline ends. The CDR3 is 13 amino acids. The chain's CDR3 is CASSSSVQETQYF. In DNA form, the CDR3 reads TGTGCCAGCAGCAGTAGTGTTCAAGAGACCCAGTACTTC.

The rearrangement uses TRBV11-2 and TRBJ2-2, with a possible D match to TRBD2 (6 bases). From germline, CDR1 is SGHAT and CDR2 FQNNGV. Trimming took 1 base from V and 7 from J, leaving 13 bases between them. The CDR3 runs 15 residues. The CDR3 DNA is TGTGCCAGCAGCTTAGCGGGACTGGAAAACGGGGAGCTGTTTTTT. This translates into CASSLAGLENGELFF.

This chain uses TRBV5-1 with TRBJ2-3, with TRBD2 matching over 12 bases. In germline, CDR1 is SGHRS, CDR2 YFSETQ. The CDR3 totals 15 residues. The junction had 6 bases not matched to a gene; V was cut back by 4 bases and J by 6 bases. The DNA for the CDR3 is TGCGCCAGCAGCATACTAGCGGGGGGTAAGGATACGCAGTATTTT. This gives the protein CASSILAGGKDTQYF. The entire variable domain, with the rest obtained from reference TRBV5-1 and TRBJ2-3, is as follows: KAGVTQTPRYLIKTRGQQVTLSCSPISGHRSVSWYQQTPGQGLQFLFEYFSETQRNKGNFPGRFSGRQFSNSRSEMNVSTLELGDSALYLCASSILAGGKDTQYFGPGTRLTVL.

The gene calls are TRBV6-6 and TRBJ2-1; a weak D match, TRBD1 (7 bases). Deletions cut 5 bases from V and 7 bases from J, with 15 bases between. The CDR3 extends over 14 amino acids. CDR1 and CDR2 from the germline V gene are MNHNY and SVGAGI (reference sequence). In nucleotides, the CDR3 is TGTGCCAGCAGTCTCAGGGGGGCGAGGAATGAGCAGTTCTTC. Translation gives CASSLRGARNEQFF.

The rearrangement links TRBV6-1 to TRBJ2-1; tentatively, D is TRBD2 (6 bases). Germline assignment: CDR1 MNHNS and CDR2 SASEGT. The CDR3 length is 15 residues. V lost 7 bases and J 16 bases, leaving 29 bases between the germline ends. The DNA of the CDR3 is TGTGCCAGCAACCCGTCTGGACTAACCTACAATGATCACTTCTTC. Protein product: CASNPSGLTYNDHFF.

V usage is TRBV4-1 and J usage is TRBJ1-5, with D possibly matching TRBD1 (6 bases). Germline V gene lookup returns CDR1 MGHRA and CDR2 YSYEKL. The CDR3 runs to 15 residues. The ends were cut back, 1 base at V and 6 bases at J, with 13 bases in the middle. CDR3 residues: CASSQGGGLGQPQHF. The DNA of the CDR3 is TGCGCCAGCAGCCAAGGCGGGGGCCTGGGTCAGCCCCAGCATTTT.

The gene calls are TRBV2 and TRBJ1-1, with TRBD1 matching over 7 bases. The V gene end was trimmed by 8 bases and the J gene end by 1 base; junction bases not matched to a gene: 4. The length of the CDR3 is 13 residues. CDR1 is SNHLY, CDR2 FYNNEI, per germline. Here the CDR3 reads CASSGQPNTEAFF. The CDR3 bases are TGTGCCAGCTCGGGACAGCCGAACACTGAAGCTTTCTTT.

A few counts support this clone. The V and J genes are TRBV4-3 and TRBJ2-2; 9 positions agree with TRBD2. Germline-derived CDR1 and CDR2 are LGHNA and YSLEER. J lost 7 bases, V lost 0 bases, and 15 bases had no gene match. This CDR3 has 19 amino acids. CDR3 residues: CASSQDLDSGGSTVGELFF. DNA of the CDR3: TGCGCCAGCAGCCAAGATCTGGATAGCGGGGGCTCCACGGTCGGGGAGCTGTTTTTT.

The CDR3: CASSLSSDNEQFF. CDR3 DNA sequence: TGTGCCAGCAGCTTATCGTCCGACAATGAGCAGTTCTTC. V usage is TRBV11-3 and J usage is TRBJ2-1; the D is unclear. V was clipped by 2 bases and J by 5 bases, with 7 bases between them. Germline V gives CDR1 SGHNT, CDR2 YENEEA. This CDR3 is built from 13 residues.

This clone was seen a single time. This chain joins TRBV19 and TRBJ1-2; TRBD1 might be the D (6 bases). The germline V gene has CDR1 LNHDA and CDR2 SQIVND (reference sequence). CDR3 length equals 15 residues. V gave up 6 bases and J gave up 4 bases, with 18 bases separating them. The CDR3 DNA reads as TGTGCCAGTAGGGAAACAGGGTCGACACTCTATGGCTACACCTTC. Amino acids: CASRETGSTLYGYTF.

The chain combines TRBV7-8 with TRBJ2-2, with D perhaps TRBD2 (6 bases). Trimming shortened V by 2 bases and J by 0 bases, and 13 bases separated the two germline ends. The CDR3 is 17 residues long. CDR1 and CDR2 (germline): SGHVS, FQNEAQ. The CDR3 nucleotides read TGTGCCAGCAGCTTATGGCCGGCGGGGTCGAACACCGGGGAGCTGTTTTTT. Amino acid sequence: CASSLWPAGSNTGELFF.